Detailed here is one T cell receptor (beta chain). Its antigen is not identified. The PCR used 60 Vbeta and 13 Jbeta primers. Using immunoSEQ multiplex PCR, the repertoire was profiled, and TCRdb retains in-frame clones only, with some absent. The data contain about 150,000 clones, around 68% of them seen just once; the ten biggest clones take up less than 11%. This entry is derived from a study of cytomegalovirus exposure and HLA in healthy donors. Study-wide results and limits: With further analysis later on, most CMV-associated TCR beta chains appeared HLA-restricted. Specificity of a few CMV-associated chains for CMV antigens was verified in vitro. Most likely, a cluster of highly shared sequence variants arose as a sequencing artifact.

Sample: PBMCs. This receptor was taken from a man aged 30 to 39 in good health and CMV-seropositive.

The CDR3 DNA is TGTGCCAGCAGCGTAGGGGGGGTACCGAACGGGGAGACCCAGTACTTC. Protein product: CASSVGGVPNGETQYF. The V and J genes are TRBV9 and TRBJ2-5; possible D gene TRBD2, 6 bases. The CDR3 spans 16 residues. Trimming cost V 0 bases and J 5 bases, with 17 bases left between them. The germline CDR1 and CDR2 sequences are SGDLS and YYNGEE.